A single sample gave rise to the 17 T cell receptor beta chains below, sequenced in a study of cytomegalovirus exposure and HLA in healthy donors. Amplification used 60 Vbeta primers and 13 Jbeta primers. Clones were read by immunoSEQ multiplex PCR, and TCRdb kept only the in-frame ones, dropping some. This sample has about 160,000 clones, with just over 70% found just once. The sample taken for sequencing was PBMCs. These TCRs come from a man younger than 30 in good health and CMV-seropositive.

The chain has TRBV2 and TRBJ1-2, with D possibly TRBD1 on 5 matching bases. Germline V CDR1 and CDR2: SNHLY, FYNNEI. Trimming removed 2 bases at V and 0 bases at J, with 19 bases between. The CDR3 loop spans 18 amino acids. CDR3 in DNA: TGTGCCAGCAGTGAAACGGGAGTCAGGGAGCAAACTAACTATGGCTACACCTTC. It yields the protein CASSETGVREQTNYGYTF.

This clone was seen only a few times. The chain carries TRBV11-3 and TRBJ2-3; 11 nucleotides line up with TRBD1. CDR1 is SGHNT, CDR2 YENEEA, per germline. V shed 5 bases, J shed 6 bases, and the junction held 4 bases outside the gene matches. The CDR3 spans 14 residues. This CDR3 is CASSRGQGVDTQYF. For the CDR3, the DNA is TGTGCCAGCAGCCGGGGACAGGGGGTGGATACGCAGTATTTT.

The rearrangement joins TRBV29-1 to TRBJ1-1, with TRBD1 identical over 9 bases. CDR1 is SQVTM, CDR2 ANQGSEA, per germline. Trimming removed 7 bases from V and 3 bases from J; junction bases left unmatched: 6. This CDR3 is 13 amino acids long. The DNA of the CDR3 is TGCAGCGGGGGGACAGGGTTGGACACTGAAGCTTTCTTT. Translating it yields CSGGTGLDTEAFF.

The chain carries TRBV5-6 and TRBJ1-1; D gene unclear. Looked up from germline, CDR1 is SGHDT and CDR2 is YYEEEE. CDR3 length: 14 residues. V was trimmed by 0 bases and J by 0 bases, leaving 6 bases between them. In nucleotides, the CDR3 is TGTGCCAGCAGCTTGGTCGAGATGAACACTGAAGCTTTCTTT. It is translated as CASSLVEMNTEAFF.

The chain is built from TRBV5-6 and TRBJ2-3, with a possible D match to TRBD2 (5 bases). The germline gives CDR1 SGHDT, CDR2 YYEEEE. V dropped 4 bases and J dropped 2 bases, with 5 bases sitting between them. The CDR3 has 12 amino acids. CDR3 sequence: CASSRDTDTQYF. Here the CDR3 DNA reads TGTGCCAGCAGCCGGGACACAGATACGCAGTATTTT.

This clone occurred a few times. The chain links TRBV6-1 to TRBJ1-1; TRBD1 agrees at 8 bases. This CDR3 spans 13 amino acids. Germline CDR1 is MNHNS and CDR2 is SASEGT. After removal of 5 bases from V and 6 bases from J, the junction contained 5 bases not matched to a gene. CDR3: CASSIDRGAEAFF. The CDR3 DNA reads as TGTGCCAGCAGTATAGACAGGGGAGCTGAAGCTTTCTTT.

The chain is built from TRBV9 and TRBJ2-1; unclear D gene. The CDR3 has 15 residues. Trimming removed 4 bases from V and 4 bases from J, with 15 bases in between. From germline, CDR1 is SGDLS and CDR2 YYNGEE. CDR3 sequence reads: CASSPLELRYNEQFF. CDR3 DNA sequence: TGTGCCAGCAGCCCACTCGAGTTGAGGTACAATGAGCAGTTCTTC.

This clone has at least ten counts. The chain combines TRBV2 with TRBJ2-6, with D tentatively TRBD1 (6 bases). Germline CDR1 reads SNHLY; CDR2 reads FYNNEI. The CDR3 contains 17 residues. V lost 5 bases to trimming and J lost 0 bases, with 14 bases between them. The CDR3 sequence is CASSYRVIRSGANVLTF. The CDR3 nucleotides read TGTGCCAGCAGTTACAGGGTGATCCGCTCTGGGGCCAACGTCCTGACTTTC.

This sequence joins TRBV7-9 and TRBJ1-2; tentative D call: TRBD1 (6 bases). The CDR3 is made up of 12 amino acids. Germline CDR1 and CDR2: SEHNR and FQNEAQ (reference sequence). Trimming left V 5 bases short and J 8 bases short, with 12 bases between. The CDR3 spells CASSMDSGGYTF. Here the CDR3 DNA reads TGTGCCAGCAGCATGGACAGCGGCGGCTACACCTTC.

In its sample, this clone was seen once. V is TRBV6-5 and J is TRBJ1-5; D not certain. The germline CDR1 and CDR2 sequences are MNHEY and SVGAGI. The CDR3 sequence is 14 residues long. Trimming shortened V by 0 bases and J by 5 bases, and 8 bases separated the two germline ends. As DNA, the CDR3 is TGTGCCAGCAGTTACTCCGAGCTGGATCAGCCCCAGCATTTT. It codes for CASSYSELDQPQHF.

This clone was picked up a small number of times. This chain links TRBV15 with TRBJ1-4; D possibly corresponds to TRBD1 (5 bases). Deletions cut 1 base from V and 1 base from J, with 10 bases between. Germline assignment: CDR1 LNHNV and CDR2 YYDKDF (reference sequence). The CDR3 covers 16 residues. CDR3 nucleotide sequence: TGTGCCACCAGCAGAGGGGGCGACAGAACTAATGAAAAACTGTTTTTT. As protein: CATSRGGDRTNEKLFF.

V and J are TRBV6-5 and TRBJ1-2, with 8 bases fitting TRBD1. This CDR3 has 15 residues. Germline CDR1 and CDR2: MNHEY and SVGAGI. The V gene end was trimmed by 4 bases and the J gene end by 10 bases; junction bases not matched to a gene: 14. The CDR3 region has the DNA TGTGCCAGCAGTTCCCCCATGGACAGGGCTTGGGACTACACCTTC. It is translated as CASSSPMDRAWDYTF.

This sequence joins TRBV5-1 and TRBJ2-1; 11 bases are a match to TRBD2. V lost 7 bases, J lost 8 bases, and 8 bases stayed unmatched. The CDR3 has 14 amino acids. The germline gives CDR1 SGHRS, CDR2 YFSETQ. Here the CDR3 reads CASQETSGVDEQFF. The CDR3 bases are TGCGCCAGCCAAGAGACTAGCGGGGTGGATGAGCAGTTCTTC.

This clone was detected once. The rearrangement uses TRBV5-6 and TRBJ1-2, with a tentative D call TRBD1 (5 bases). CDR3 length: 14 residues. V was clipped by 1 base and J by 3 bases, with 10 bases between them. Germline values: CDR1 SGHDT, CDR2 YYEEEE. DNA of the CDR3: TGTGCCAGCAGCTTGTACCAGACAGACTATGGCTACACCTTC. This sequence encodes CASSLYQTDYGYTF.

The CDR3 loop is CASPPFSLENRGLSQNTEAFF. The CDR3 nucleotides are TGTGCCAGCCCCCCCTTTTCTTTGGAGAACAGGGGGCTTTCTCAGAACACTGAAGCTTTCTTT. The J gene is TRBJ1-1, the V gene TRBV19, with TRBD1 identical over 9 bases. CDR1 and CDR2 from the germline V gene are LNHDA and SQIVND (reference sequence). Losses at the gene ends were 9 bases for V and 1 base for J; bases not matched to a gene: 27. The CDR3 loop spans 21 amino acids.

CDR3 bases: TGTGCCAGCAGCGTTTCTAGCACAGATACGCAGTATTTT. This encodes CASSVSSTDTQYF. V and J are TRBV7-3 and TRBJ2-3, with D unclear. The CDR3 has 13 residues. Trimming stripped 5 bases from V and 0 bases from J, with 6 bases between. From germline, CDR1 is SGHTA and CDR2 FQGTGA. Together with reference TRBV7-3 and TRBJ2-3, the CDR3 gives the full variable domain: GAGVSQTPSNKVTEKGKYVELRCDPISGHTALYWYRQSLGQGPEFLIYFQGTGAADDSGLPNDRFFAVRPEGSVSTLKIQRTERGDSAVYLCASSVSSTDTQYFGPGTRLTVL.

V is TRBV28 and J is TRBJ1-2; D might be TRBD1 (6 bases). There are 14 residues in the CDR3. The ends were cut back, 3 bases at V and 5 bases at J, with 13 bases in the middle. Germline CDR1 reads MDHEN; CDR2 reads SYDVKM. The CDR3: CASSLEGGGYGYTF. The CDR3 region has the DNA TGTGCCAGCAGTTTGGAGGGGGGGGGATATGGCTACACCTTC.